Each of the 32 T cell receptor beta chains below was sequenced from the same sample in a study of PD-1 blockade in classical Hodgkin lymphoma. Time point reported: cycle 4 day 1 (C4D1), after more than 5 weeks of nivolumab. Every patient relapsed after autologous stem cell transplantation, and brentuximab vedotin exposure varied. TCRdb's copy holds only in-frame clones and misses some; the assay was immunoSEQ multiplex PCR. The sample holds 75,000 to 95,000 clones, 83% seen once. The material sequenced was peripheral blood mononuclear cells (PBMCs), taken before the fourth cycle of nivolumab. All receptors come from a human donor with classical Hodgkin lymphoma.

CDR3 sequence reads: CATGRGRDEQYF. DNA for the CDR3: TGTGCCACCGGGAGGGGTCGCGACGAGCAGTACTTC. The gene calls are TRBV12-5 and TRBJ2-7; 8 bases align to TRBD2. Germline CDR1 is LGHNT and CDR2 is FRNRAP. The CDR3 contains 12 residues.

J is TRBJ1-5 and V is TRBV23-1; a possible D gene is TRBD1 (5 bases). TRBV23-1 is placed among ORFs of uncertain function. CDR3 length equals 19 residues. With 3 bases removed from V and 5 bases from J, the gap between germline ends came to 26 bases. The CDR3 nucleotides are TGCGCCAGCAGTCAGGAGTTGTCGGGGGAATCGACCAACCATCAGCCCCAGCATTTT. It yields the protein CASSQELSGESTNHQPQHF.

This chain connects TRBV23-1 to TRBJ2-3; the D call may be TRBD1 or TRBD2 (6 bases each). TRBV23-1 is marked as an open reading frame, function uncertain. The germline V and J ends were trimmed by 8 bases and 1 base, with 19 bases remaining between them. The length of the CDR3 is 16 residues. CDR3 sequence (DNA): TGCGCCAGCCCGACAGGAGGGGCCTCTGGCACAGATACGCAGTATTTT. Amino acids: CASPTGGASGTDTQYF.

The count of this clone is one. The V call is TRBV11-2, the J call TRBJ2-1; D ambiguous. This CDR3 is built from 13 residues. V lost 3 bases and J lost 6, with 9 bases in between. Germline lookup yields CDR1 SGHAT and CDR2 FQNNGV. CDR3 bases: TGTGCCAGCAGCTTGATAGGTTCCAATGAGCAGTTCTTC. This sequence encodes CASSLIGSNEQFF.

In nucleotides, the CDR3 is TGTGCCAGCAGTTTGGCAGGGGAGTGGGACAAAAACATTCAGTACTTC. Protein: CASSLAGEWDKNIQYF. The chain has TRBV28 and TRBJ2-4; a weak D match, TRBD1 (6 bases). Trimming pared 3 bases from V and 3 bases from J, leaving 15 bases between. The CDR3 contains 16 residues. Germline V gene sequence: CDR1 MDHEN, CDR2 SYDVKM.

J is TRBJ1-2 and V is TRBV7-9, with TRBD1 matching over 8 bases. The CDR3 covers 15 residues. From germline, CDR1 is SEHNR and CDR2 FQNEAQ (reference sequence). Trimming took 5 bases from V and 4 from J; bases not matched to a gene: 9. CDR3 sequence reads: CASSEGQGAGYGYTF. The CDR3, as DNA: TGTGCCAGCAGCGAAGGACAGGGCGCCGGCTATGGCTACACCTTC.

CDR3 amino acids: CASSARLAGGGETQYF. DNA of the CDR3: TGCGCCAGCAGCGCGCGACTAGCGGGAGGAGGAGAGACCCAGTACTTC. The J gene is TRBJ2-5, the V gene TRBV4-3; 13 positions agree with TRBD2. J gave up 4 bases and V 5 bases, and 7 bases lay outside the gene matches. The CDR3 contains 16 residues. Germline assignment: CDR1 LGHNA and CDR2 YSLEER.

The chain's CDR3 is CSVSETRTQYF. CDR3 nucleotide sequence: TGCAGCGTTTCCGAGACTCGGACCCAGTACTTC. V usage is TRBV29-1 and J usage is TRBJ2-5, with unresolved D. The germline CDR1 and CDR2 sequences are SQVTM and ANQGSEA. CDR3 length: 11 amino acids. The V end was cut by 5 bases, the J end by 7 bases, with 11 bases between.

The chain carries TRBV27 and TRBJ2-7, with 14 bases that match TRBD2. Germline CDR1 MNHEY, CDR2 SMNVEV (reference sequence). V shed 7 bases, J shed 5 bases, and the junction held 4 bases outside the gene matches. The CDR3 is 14 residues long. The CDR3: CASKMGLAGDEQYF. The CDR3 nucleotides read TGTGCCAGCAAAATGGGACTAGCGGGAGACGAGCAGTACTTC.

This clone was observed once. The chain has TRBV29-1 and TRBJ1-5; 11 bases fit TRBD1. The CDR3 consists of 13 residues. Germline values: CDR1 SQVTM, CDR2 ANQGSEA. The V and J ends lost 4 bases and 7 bases, in that order; junction bases with no gene match: 3. CDR3 sequence reads: CSVGGQGEQPQHF. CDR3 bases: TGCAGCGTTGGGGGACAGGGGGAGCAGCCCCAGCATTTT.

The genes are TRBV29-1 and TRBJ1-2; maybe TRBD1 (6 bases). CDR3 size: 14 residues. Trimming took off 0 bases at V and 4 bases at J, with 12 bases between the two ends. CDR1 and CDR2 from the germline V gene are SQVTM and ANQGSEA. In DNA form, the CDR3 reads TGCAGCGTTGAAGACAGGGGCCGTGCCTATGGCTACACCTTC. Protein: CSVEDRGRAYGYTF.

The rearrangement uses TRBV5-8 and TRBJ2-3; no clear D. The CDR3 runs 11 residues. Germline assignment: CDR1 SGHTS and CDR2 YDEGEE. V lost 0 bases and J 5 bases, leaving 1 base between the germline ends. DNA of the CDR3: TGTGCCAGCAGCTTGGGAGATACGCAGTATTTT. Amino acids: CASSLGDTQYF.

This clone was seen a single time. In DNA, the CDR3 is TGTGCCACCAGCAGAGTACGGACGAGTCCCACAGATACGCAGTATTTT. It is translated as CATSRVRTSPTDTQYF. This sequence joins TRBV15 and TRBJ2-3, with D unclear. The V end was cut by 1 base, the J end by 2 bases, with 13 bases between. This CDR3 is built from 16 residues. Germline CDR1 LNHNV, CDR2 YYDKDF (reference sequence).

This rearrangement joins TRBV5-6 to TRBJ1-3; 8 nucleotides agree with TRBD1. This CDR3 comprises 16 residues. J was trimmed by 3 bases and V by 4 bases; bases with no gene match: 9. CDR1 and CDR2 (germline): SGHDT, YYEEEE. CDR3 loop: CASSPKGQDYGNTIYF. The CDR3 DNA is TGTGCCAGCAGCCCAAAGGGACAGGATTATGGAAACACCATATATTTT.

The CDR3 coding sequence is TGTGCCAGCAGGCCCCGGGACACTTTTCCAGATACGCAGTATTTT. It encodes CASRPRDTFPDTQYF. The V and J genes are TRBV7-8 and TRBJ2-3; weak D call: TRBD1 (6 bases). The CDR3 runs 15 residues. V was trimmed by 6 bases and J by 4 bases, leaving 17 bases between them. CDR1 and CDR2 from the germline V gene are SGHVS and FQNEAQ.

The chain combines TRBV2 with TRBJ2-1; D is uncertain. Trimming removed 6 bases at V and 8 bases at J, with 8 bases between. This CDR3 region has 11 residues. Germline values: CDR1 SNHLY, CDR2 FYNNEI. CDR3 nucleotide sequence: TGTGCCAGCAGGCTTCAGGATGAGCAGTTCTTC. This sequence encodes CASRLQDEQFF. Drawing the rest from reference TRBV2 and TRBJ2-1, the complete variable domain is EPEVTQTPSHQVTQMGQEVILRCVPISNHLYFYWYRQILGQKVEFLVSFYNNEISEKSEIFDDQFSVERPDGSNFTLKIRSTKLEDSAMYFCASRLQDEQFFGPGTRLTVL.

The rearrangement joins TRBV19 to TRBJ2-5; D is possibly TRBD2 (6 bases). There are 12 residues in the CDR3. Deletions cut 2 bases from V and 5 bases from J, with 6 bases between. Germline-derived CDR1 and CDR2 are LNHDA and SQIVND (reference sequence). CDR3 sequence: CASSIREETQYF. For the CDR3, the DNA is TGTGCCAGTAGTATACGGGAGGAGACCCAGTACTTC.

The rearrangement joins TRBV5-1 to TRBJ1-5, with D hard to call. Germline values: CDR1 SGHRS, CDR2 YFSETQ. Trimming shortened V by 0 bases and J by 8 bases, and 12 bases separated the two germline ends. CDR3 length equals 14 residues. The CDR3 sequence: CASSLGSSLEPQHF. The CDR3 nucleotides read TGCGCCAGCAGCTTGGGGAGTAGCCTAGAGCCCCAGCATTTT.

This chain links TRBV19 with TRBJ2-1; 8 nucleotides line up with TRBD2. The CDR3 is 15 residues long. V lost 7 bases, J lost 9 bases, and 14 bases stayed unmatched. Germline CDR1 LNHDA, CDR2 SQIVND (reference sequence). The CDR3 region is CASTPLAAGEGEQFF. DNA of the CDR3: TGTGCCAGTACCCCTTTAGCAGCGGGAGAGGGTGAGCAGTTCTTC.

J is TRBJ2-7 and V is TRBV28; D tentatively fits TRBD1 or TRBD2 (7 bases each). Trimming left V 7 bases short and J 4 bases short, with 23 bases between. Germline loops: CDR1 MDHEN, CDR2 SYDVKM. CDR3 length: 16 amino acids. The CDR3 loop is CASNTLGEGASYEQYF. In nucleotides, the CDR3 is TGTGCCAGCAATACACTGGGGGAGGGGGCGAGTTACGAGCAGTACTTC. Combining the CDR3 with reference TRBV28 and TRBJ2-7 gives the whole variable domain DVKVTQSSRYLVKRTGEKVFLECVQDMDHENMFWYRQDPGLGLRLIYFSYDVKMKEKGDIPEGYSVSREKKERFSLILESASTNQTSMYLCASNTLGEGASYEQYFGPGTRLTVT.

The chain recombines TRBV9 with TRBJ2-7; 8 bases are a match to TRBD1. Germline lookup yields CDR1 SGDLS and CDR2 YYNGEE. The CDR3 length is 15 residues. The V gene end was trimmed by 4 bases and the J gene end by 6 bases; junction bases not matched to a gene: 12. The CDR3 coding sequence is TGTGCCAGCAGCACCACCAGGACAGGGAGAGGCGAGCAGTACTTC. It codes for CASSTTRTGRGEQYF.

The chain carries TRBV7-9 and TRBJ2-7, with 9 bases that match TRBD2. This CDR3 is 18 amino acids long. CDR1 SEHNR and CDR2 FQNEAQ come from the germline V gene (reference sequence). The junction had 19 bases not matched to a gene; V was cut back by 5 bases and J by 5 bases. The CDR3 sequence: CASSPLGLAGERFHEQYF. CDR3 nucleotide sequence: TGTGCCAGCAGCCCCCTGGGCTTAGCGGGAGAGAGGTTCCACGAGCAGTACTTC.

The chain is built from TRBV10-3 and TRBJ1-4, with D possibly being TRBD1 (6 bases). CDR1 and CDR2 (germline): ENHRY, SYGVKD. The CDR3 has 15 amino acids. V lost 4 bases to trimming and J lost 6 bases, with 15 bases between them. CDR3 amino acids: CAISGGARGDEKLFF. The CDR3 DNA sequence: TGTGCCATCAGTGGGGGGGCGCGGGGAGATGAAAAACTGTTTTTT.

The rearrangement uses TRBV15 and TRBJ2-5; 10 nucleotides line up with TRBD1. Unmatched junction bases numbered 5, after V lost 2 bases and J lost 2 bases. The germline V gene encodes CDR1 LNHNV and CDR2 YYDKDF (reference sequence). CDR3 length: 16 amino acids. CDR3 residues: CATSRHWTGGQETQYF. CDR3 nucleotide sequence: TGTGCCACCAGCAGACATTGGACAGGGGGGCAAGAGACCCAGTACTTC.

This clone was observed a single time. This rearrangement joins TRBV6-5 to TRBJ2-1, with TRBD2 as a possible D gene (5 bases). The V gene's germline CDR1 is MNHEY and CDR2 SVGAGI. The CDR3 loop spans 14 amino acids. The germline V and J ends were trimmed by 5 bases and 6 bases, with 14 bases remaining between them. CDR3 in amino acids: CASSSPRTRNEQFF. CDR3 nucleotide sequence: TGTGCCAGCAGTAGTCCCCGGACTCGCAATGAGCAGTTCTTC.

This clone was recorded once. V and J are TRBV27 and TRBJ2-6; D is tentatively TRBD1 or TRBD2 (5 bases each). There are 16 residues in the CDR3. The V gene lost 0 bases and the J gene lost 0 bases, with 6 bases spanning the gap. The V gene's germline CDR1 is MNHEY and CDR2 SMNVEV (reference sequence). The CDR3 is CASSLSGTSGANVLTF. CDR3 nucleotides: TGTGCCAGCAGTTTATCTGGGACCTCTGGGGCCAACGTCCTGACTTTC.

The V call is TRBV7-2, the J call TRBJ1-1; no clear D. The CDR3 is 13 residues long. The germline CDR1 and CDR2 sequences are SGHTA and FQGNSA. Trimming took off 3 bases at V and 4 bases at J, with 9 bases between the two ends. The CDR3 nucleotides are TGTGCCAGCAGCTTCTCGATAATCACTGAAGCTTTCTTT. This codes for CASSFSIITEAFF.

This chain links TRBV5-6 with TRBJ1-5; D unclear. This CDR3 has 15 residues. Per the germline V gene, CDR1 is SGHDT and CDR2 is YYEEEE. V lost 1 base to trimming and J lost 0 bases, with 8 bases between them. For the CDR3, the DNA is TGTGCCAGCAGCTTGTCGGGGAATAGCAATCAGCCCCAGCATTTT. This codes for CASSLSGNSNQPQHF.

The chain links TRBV19 to TRBJ1-2, with D hard to call. Trimming took off 6 bases at V and 0 bases at J, with 8 bases between the two ends. The V gene's germline CDR1 is LNHDA and CDR2 SQIVND (reference sequence). This CDR3 is built from 13 residues. Written as DNA, the CDR3 is TGTGCCAGTAGCCTACTAGCTAACTATGGCTACACCTTC. Translation: CASSLLANYGYTF.

This clone appeared a single time. The genes are TRBV2 and TRBJ2-1; the match to TRBD2 covers 11 bases. This CDR3 has 14 residues. CDR1 and CDR2 (germline): SNHLY, FYNNEI. V dropped 4 bases and J dropped 8; count of bases not matched to a gene: 4. CDR3 coding DNA: TGTGCCAGCAGTGGGGGACTAGCGGTGCATGAGCAGTTCTTC. Protein product: CASSGGLAVHEQFF. Filled out from reference TRBV2 and TRBJ2-1, the complete variable domain reads EPEVTQTPSHQVTQMGQEVILRCVPISNHLYFYWYRQILGQKVEFLVSFYNNEISEKSEIFDDQFSVERPDGSNFTLKIRSTKLEDSAMYFCASSGGLAVHEQFFGPGTRLTVL.

Comment on this clone: Other DNA sequences of this sample code for an identical CDR3. J is TRBJ2-5 and V is TRBV5-1; TRBD1 agrees at 8 bases. The CDR3 length is 13 residues. V lost 7 bases, J lost 4 bases, and 6 bases stayed unmatched. Germline V lookup: CDR1 SGHRS, CDR2 YFSETQ. CDR3 bases: TGCGCCAGCTCCAGGGGGCTAGGAGAGACCCAGTACTTC. It translates to CASSRGLGETQYF. Drawing the rest from reference TRBV5-1 and TRBJ2-5, the complete variable domain is KAGVTQTPRYLIKTRGQQVTLSCSPISGHRSVSWYQQTPGQGLQFLFEYFSETQRNKGNFPGRFSGRQFSNSRSEMNVSTLELGDSALYLCASSRGLGETQYFGPGTRLLVL.

The V and J genes are TRBV6-5 and TRBJ2-7; no clear D gene. CDR1 MNHEY and CDR2 SVGAGI come from the germline V gene. CDR3 length equals 15 residues. Between the trimmed V and J ends, which lost 7 bases and 9 bases, there was a span of 25 bases. CDR3 bases: TGTGCCAGCATCCGCCTCGCCTTAACCCTCGTCCCGCAGTACTTC. It codes for CASIRLALTLVPQYF.